This entry concerns a single TCR beta chain. Which antigen it targets is not known. No per-base quality is available; no much larger clone lies one base away. These data originate in a study of OX40 agonist ivuxolimab in advanced cancers. Background on the whole study: The costimulatory receptor OX40 (CD134) was targeted by ivuxolimab, a fully human IgG2 agonistic monoclonal antibody. Partial responses occurred in three dose-escalation patients, of whom one had hepatocellular carcinoma and two had cutaneous melanoma. Prior anti-PD-1, anti-PD-L1 or anti-CTLA-4 therapy was permitted, and checkpoint inhibitors had been received by 40% to 50% of dose-escalation patients. In the dose-escalation cohort, more than 75% of patients were male, and the mean age was about 55 years, with a range of about 20 to 90. Of the roughly 54 dose-escalation patients, hepatocellular carcinoma was present in 19, melanoma in approximately 15, renal cell carcinoma in 9 and head and neck cancer in 9. The point of sequencing TCRbeta in the periphery was to test whether ivuxolimab changed TCR sequence diversity and drove clonal T-cell expansion. Intravenous ivuxolimab was administered to patients every 2 weeks at six dose levels: 0.01, 0.1, 0.3, 1.5, 3 and 10 mg/kg. The monotherapy dose-escalation portion (N ≈ 52 patients) of the phase I ivuxolimab trial is reported in the paper. Study-wide conclusions, independent of this receptor: Clonal expansion of both CD4+ and CD8+ blood T cells was observed from baseline to week 6 at doses 0.1 to 3.0 mg/kg. Low levels of normalized T-cell clonal expansion were also seen in some patients who did not respond. The antigen specificity of the clonally expanded peripheral T cells was not determined. After ivuxolimab, more expanded clones were found on average in CD8+ T cells than in CD4+ T cells. In the 0.1-3.0 mg/kg groups, partial responders had among the lowest normalized peripheral clonal expansion, particularly in CD8+ T cells.

V was cut back by 5 bases and J by 5 bases, leaving a gap of 19 bases between them. The CDR3 contains 15 residues, cysteine and phenylalanine counted. Only the CDR3 DNA stays, 45 bases, in frame from base 1. For CDR1 and CDR2, the germline V gene lists SGHRS and YFSETQ. The trial excluded patients who had a history of autoimmune disease or who were on systemic immunosuppression. In every dose cohort, peripheral blood was drawn for TCR sequencing at baseline, cycle 4 day 1, and cycle 7 day 1. Samples came from an open-label, multicenter, first-in-human phase I dose-escalation trial of ivuxolimab. Adults with locally advanced or metastatic melanoma, renal cell carcinoma, hepatocellular carcinoma or head and neck squamous cell carcinoma were enrolled in the trial. Before TCR sequencing, CD4+ T cells and CD8+ T cells from peripheral blood were sorted into separate populations. Genomic DNA was extracted from sorted cells for sequencing of the TCRbeta CDR3 region. The immunoSEQ Assay was used to sequence the TCRbeta CDR3 regions. The immuneACCESS repertoire file appears here via TCRdb, limited to in-frame rearrangements. These files lack a portion of the clones; in checked studies, under half of the deficit traces to unresolved V genes, and the cause of the others is not known. This sample lists about 120,000 clones; 80% to 90% were detected once. Under 0.7% of the sample goes to the ten largest clones.

Sample: CD4+ or CD8+ T cells sorted from blood, taken in a trial of the OX40 agonist ivuxolimab. This chain joins TRBV5-1 to TRBJ2-5, and TRBD1 may be the D gene, going by 7 matching bases. The TCR comes from an adult with an advanced solid tumor such as melanoma, head and neck, liver or kidney cancer. CDR3 reads: CASSRGQLSGETQYF. The DNA sequence is TGCGCCAGCAGTCGGGGACAGCTCAGCGGGGAGACCCAGTACTTC.